The 16 T cell receptor beta chains presented below share a single source sample, sequenced in a study of PD-1 blockade in classical Hodgkin lymphoma. The time point is: cycle 4 day 1 (C4D1), after five to seven weeks of nivolumab. Every patient had relapsed following autologous stem cell transplantation, and cohorts differed in brentuximab vedotin exposure. The protocol was immunoSEQ multiplex PCR, while the TCRdb copy is restricted to in-frame clones and leaves out a portion. The sample consists of tens of thousands of clones, about nine tenths of them appearing once. Sequencing was performed on peripheral blood mononuclear cells (PBMCs), taken before the fourth cycle of nivolumab. Source of these receptors: a human donor with classical Hodgkin lymphoma.

This clone has just one count. The chain is built from TRBV27 and TRBJ2-7; no clear D gene. This CDR3 is 15 amino acids long. CDR1 and CDR2 from the germline V gene are MNHEY and SMNVEV (reference sequence). V was pared by 5 bases and J by 0 bases, with 14 bases between. The chain's CDR3 is CASSRRPGASYEQYF. The CDR3 DNA follows: TGTGCCAGCAGTCGCAGACCAGGAGCCTCCTACGAGCAGTACTTC.

The chain couples TRBV2 to TRBJ1-2; possibly TRBD1 for D (6 bases). V was pared by 8 bases and J by 4 bases, with 14 bases between. The CDR3 loop spans 13 amino acids. Per germline, CDR1 SNHLY and CDR2 FYNNEI. CDR3 region: CASGGGQGYGYTF. The DNA of the CDR3 is TGTGCCAGCGGCGGGGGGCAGGGCTATGGCTACACCTTC.

The chain joins TRBV9 to TRBJ2-5; TRBD2 matches 10 bases. V lost 0 bases, J lost 1 base, and 3 bases stayed unmatched. Germline CDR1 reads SGDLS; CDR2 reads YYNGEE. This CDR3 comprises 16 residues. CDR3 loop: CASSVALAGAQETQYF. CDR3 nucleotides: TGTGCCAGCAGCGTAGCGCTAGCGGGGGCCCAAGAGACCCAGTACTTC.

CDR3 residues: CASSRDSRYEQYF. In DNA form, the CDR3 reads TGTGCCAGCAGCCGGGACTCCAGATACGAGCAGTACTTC. The rearrangement links TRBV7-6 to TRBJ2-7; possible D gene TRBD2, 6 bases. The CDR3 extends over 13 amino acids. V was pared by 5 bases and J by 4 bases, with 12 bases between. CDR1 SGHVS and CDR2 FNYEAQ come from the germline V gene.

The gene calls are TRBV18 and TRBJ1-5; D possibly corresponds to TRBD1 (6 bases). This CDR3 region has 15 residues. The ends were cut back, 1 base at V and 1 base at J, with 8 bases in the middle. Germline values: CDR1 KGHSH, CDR2 LQKENI. The CDR3 reads CASSPQGHSNQPQHF. The DNA for the CDR3 is TGTGCCAGCTCACCACAGGGACACAGCAATCAGCCCCAGCATTTT. The full variable domain, rest sourced from reference TRBV18 and TRBJ1-5, is NAGVMQNPRHLVRRRGQEARLRCSPMKGHSHVYWYRQLPEEGLKFMVYLQKENIIDESGMPKERFSAEFPKEGPSILRIQQVVRGDSAAYFCASSPQGHSNQPQHFGDGTRLSIL.

This clone has a handful of counts. The CDR3 nucleotides are TGTGCCAGCAGCCTAACAGGCCTCTCTGGAAACACCATATATTTT. It encodes CASSLTGLSGNTIYF. The chain joins TRBV7-2 to TRBJ1-3, with TRBD1 as a possible D gene (5 bases). This CDR3 contains 15 residues. V was trimmed by 5 bases and J by 0 bases, leaving 11 bases between them. CDR1 is SGHTA and CDR2 is FQGNSA in the germline V gene.

The chain is built from TRBV4-2 and TRBJ1-2; TRBD1 agrees at 9 bases. Germline V gene sequence: CDR1 LGHNA, CDR2 YNFKEQ. The CDR3 runs to 15 residues. The V segment lost 3 bases and the J segment 4 bases; nucleotides outside the gene matches: 6. The CDR3 region has the DNA TGTGCCAGCAGCCACTTGGACAGGGGATCCTATGGCTACACCTTC. Its translation is CASSHLDRGSYGYTF.

The chain employs TRBV30 and TRBJ1-1, with D possibly being TRBD1 (6 bases). CDR1 GTSNPN and CDR2 SVGIG come from the germline V gene (reference sequence). V lost 3 bases and J lost 6, with 8 bases in between. The CDR3 loop spans 11 amino acids. The CDR3 nucleotides are TGTGCCTGGAGCAGGGGCCCTGAAGCTTTCTTT. It is translated as CAWSRGPEAFF.

V is TRBV27 and J is TRBJ2-1, with 12 bases aligning to TRBD2. Germline V lookup: CDR1 MNHEY, CDR2 SMNVEV (reference sequence). The CDR3 is 16 amino acids. Trimming took 3 bases from V and 6 from J; bases not matched to a gene: 6. The CDR3 sequence is CASSLGSSGGGNEQFF. As DNA, the CDR3 is TGTGCCAGCAGTTTGGGGTCTAGCGGGGGGGGCAATGAGCAGTTCTTC.

This clone appeared once. CDR3 in DNA: TGTGCCAGCAGCCGTACTCGGGACAGAAGCACAGATACGCAGTATTTT. Its translation is CASSRTRDRSTDTQYF. The gene calls are TRBV4-2 and TRBJ2-3; 7 bases align to TRBD1. Trimming took 4 bases from V and 0 from J; bases not matched to a gene: 7. From germline, CDR1 is LGHNA and CDR2 YNFKEQ. The CDR3 is 16 amino acids.

The rearrangement uses TRBV4-3 and TRBJ2-2, with 7 bases identical to TRBD1. CDR1 LGHNA and CDR2 YSLEER come from the germline V gene. This CDR3 has 15 residues. V shed 4 bases and J 2 bases; nucleotides not matched to a gene: 4. CDR3 sequence reads: CASSPGTANTGELFF. In DNA form, the CDR3 reads TGCGCCAGCAGCCCCGGGACAGCAAACACCGGGGAGCTGTTTTTT.

The chain has TRBV19 and TRBJ2-2, with D hard to call. Trimming left V 5 bases short and J 1 base short, with 17 bases between. This CDR3 is built from 17 residues. CDR1 is LNHDA, CDR2 SQIVND, per germline (reference sequence). CDR3 residues: CASSSLRQAKNTGELFF. In DNA form, the CDR3 reads TGTGCCAGTAGTTCTCTCCGCCAGGCCAAGAACACCGGGGAGCTGTTTTTT.

The chain employs TRBV27 and TRBJ1-2; 11 nucleotides match TRBD1. Germline lookup yields CDR1 MNHEY and CDR2 SMNVEV (reference sequence). CDR3 size: 16 residues. Trimming at V came to 7 bases and at J to 2 bases, leaving 9 bases not matched to a gene. CDR3 protein: CASKSGTGGFNYGYTF. CDR3 coding DNA: TGTGCCAGCAAAAGTGGGACAGGGGGGTTCAACTATGGCTACACCTTC.

The rearrangement uses TRBV7-9 and TRBJ1-4; possible D gene TRBD1, 5 bases. CDR1 SEHNR and CDR2 FQNEAQ come from the germline V gene (reference sequence). The CDR3 is 15 amino acids. V lost 2 bases, J lost 4 bases, and 11 bases lay in between. The DNA for the CDR3 is TGTGCCAGCAGCTTACCCACAGGCTATAATGAAAAACTGTTTTTT. Translation: CASSLPTGYNEKLFF.

The chain has TRBV27 and TRBJ1-4; no firm D call. The germline V and J ends were trimmed by 2 bases and 2 bases, with 6 bases remaining between them. CDR3 size: 14 residues. Germline CDR1 reads MNHEY; CDR2 reads SMNVEV (reference sequence). For the CDR3, the DNA is TGTGCCAGCAGTTTAAGCAGGACTAATGAAAAACTGTTTTTT. Translated, it gives CASSLSRTNEKLFF.

This clone has only one observation. The CDR3 DNA follows: TGTGCCAGCAGCTTCGGCGCCCCGAACACTGAAGCTTTCTTT. This codes for CASSFGAPNTEAFF. This chain links TRBV7-2 with TRBJ1-1; D is unresolved. Germline V gives CDR1 SGHTA, CDR2 FQGNSA. This CDR3 is 14 amino acids long. V was pared by 3 bases and J by 1 base, with 9 bases between.